The 27 T cell receptor beta chains below come from one sample, sequenced in a study of blood T cell repertoires in COVID-19. Sequenced by immunoSEQ multiplex PCR; TCRdb stores in-frame clones only, minus some. This sample carries 250,000 to 350,000 clones, about nine tenths of them seen once, and the ten largest clones take over 9%. Sequenced sample: peripheral blood. The receptors were sampled from a woman in her twenties or thirties with COVID-19, enrolled during active disease.

A single count supports this clone. V and J are TRBV11-3 and TRBJ2-1, with 10 bases matching TRBD2. The CDR3 is made up of 17 amino acids. Germline V lookup: CDR1 SGHNT, CDR2 YENEEA. V lost 0 bases and J lost 12; bases outside the gene matches: 14. CDR3 nucleotides: TGTGCCAGCAGCTTAGATTTTTGGTCTAGCGGGAGCGTTTTGCAGTTCTTC. This gives the protein CASSLDFWSSGSVLQFF.

The gene calls are TRBV6-6 and TRBJ2-5; 10 nucleotides match TRBD2. Germline V gene sequence: CDR1 MNHNY, CDR2 SVGAGI (reference sequence). Trimming took 6 bases from V and 5 from J; bases not matched to a gene: 6. The CDR3 is made up of 14 amino acids. CDR3 bases: TGTGCCAGCAGCCCTAGCGGGAGAGGGGAGACCCAGTACTTC. Residues: CASSPSGRGETQYF.

CDR3 residues: CASSVLAGGPGEQFF. In DNA, the CDR3 is TGTGCCAGTAGTGTACTAGCGGGAGGCCCCGGTGAGCAGTTCTTC. V usage is TRBV19 and J usage is TRBJ2-1; the match to TRBD2 covers 12 bases. The trim removed 5 bases at V and 9 bases at J, leaving 8 bases unmatched. There are 15 residues in the CDR3. The germline V gene encodes CDR1 LNHDA and CDR2 SQIVND (reference sequence).

The chain has TRBV24-1 and TRBJ2-1, with D uncertain. The CDR3 loop spans 13 amino acids. Trimming stripped 4 bases from V and 7 bases from J, with 10 bases between. Germline lookup yields CDR1 KGHDR and CDR2 SFDVKD. CDR3 nucleotides: TGTGCCACCAGTGAAATTACGGAGAATGAGCAGTTCTTC. It is translated as CATSEITENEQFF.

The J gene is TRBJ1-6, the V gene TRBV2; TRBD1 aligns across 9 bases. After removal of 5 bases from V and 10 bases from J, the junction contained 6 bases not matched to a gene. The CDR3 runs to 14 residues. CDR1 SNHLY and CDR2 FYNNEI come from the germline V gene. DNA for the CDR3: TGTGCCAGCAGTATCCGGGACAGGGCCTCACCCCTCCACTTT. This sequence encodes CASSIRDRASPLHF.

This chain joins TRBV7-8 and TRBJ1-4, with 7 positions matching TRBD1. CDR1 and CDR2 (germline): SGHVS, FQNEAQ. This CDR3 is built from 14 residues. The ends lost 5 bases at V and 4 bases at J; junction bases unmatched: 4. CDR3 region: CASSLRDSNEKLFF. The CDR3 DNA sequence: TGTGCCAGCAGCCTCCGGGACAGTAATGAAAAACTGTTTTTT.

This chain joins TRBV4-2 and TRBJ2-3; D unresolved. Germline V CDR1 and CDR2: LGHNA, YNFKEQ. This CDR3 region has 16 residues. Trimming took 0 bases from V and 2 from J, leaving 12 bases between them. As DNA, the CDR3 is TGTGCCAGCAGCCAAGAGGGCTATCCAGCCACAGATACGCAGTATTTT. Protein product: CASSQEGYPATDTQYF.

This clone was seen only once. The rearrangement uses TRBV30 and TRBJ2-3; a possible D gene is TRBD1 (5 bases). The CDR3 runs to 13 residues. In germline, CDR1 is GTSNPN, CDR2 SVGIG (reference sequence). The V end lost 2 bases, the J end lost 2 bases, and 8 bases lay between the germline ends. Here the CDR3 reads CAWSRGTTDTQYF. The CDR3 nucleotides are TGTGCCTGGAGTAGGGGTACCACAGATACGCAGTATTTT.

This chain links TRBV10-3 with TRBJ2-5; 13 nucleotides agree with TRBD2. Germline trimming cut 6 bases from V and 1 base from J; bases unmatched to any gene: 2. CDR3 length equals 15 residues. Germline values: CDR1 ENHRY, CDR2 SYGVKD. For the CDR3, the DNA is TGTGCCATCAGGGGGACTAGCGGGACCCAAGAGACCCAGTACTTC. This encodes CAIRGTSGTQETQYF.

V and J are TRBV18 and TRBJ1-4; D ambiguous. The CDR3 consists of 11 residues. CDR1 KGHSH and CDR2 LQKENI come from the germline V gene. The germline V and J ends were trimmed by 3 bases and 10 bases, with 6 bases remaining between them. CDR3 DNA sequence: TGTGCCAGCTCACCCCCCCGAAAACTGTTTTTT. Translated, it gives CASSPPRKLFF. Full variable domain (missing parts from reference TRBV18 and TRBJ1-4): NAGVMQNPRHLVRRRGQEARLRCSPMKGHSHVYWYRQLPEEGLKFMVYLQKENIIDESGMPKERFSAEFPKEGPSILRIQQVVRGDSAAYFCASSPPRKLFFGSGTQLSVL.

CDR3 in amino acids: CASSEWQNYQETQYF. CDR3 DNA sequence: TGTGCCAGCAGTGAATGGCAGAACTATCAAGAGACCCAGTACTTC. The genes are TRBV25-1 and TRBJ2-5; no clear D. V shed 1 base and J shed 2 bases, with 11 bases lying between them. Germline V lookup: CDR1 MGHDK, CDR2 SYGVNS. The CDR3 totals 15 residues.

The chain uses TRBV2 and TRBJ1-2; perhaps TRBD1 as D (5 bases). CDR3 length: 13 residues. V lost 6 bases to trimming and J lost 5 bases, with 13 bases between them. Germline lookup yields CDR1 SNHLY and CDR2 FYNNEI. The DNA for the CDR3 is TGTGCCAGCAGCGAGGACACTCCGTATGGCTACACCTTC. Its protein is CASSEDTPYGYTF.

The chain links TRBV12-3 or TRBV12-4 to TRBJ2-1; no definite D call. V shed 6 bases and J shed 6 bases, with 6 bases lying between them. The CDR3 sequence is 11 residues long. CDR3 sequence reads: CASRYSNEQFF. The CDR3 DNA sequence: TGTGCCAGCAGGTATAGCAATGAGCAGTTCTTC.

This clone was detected once. A junction end diverges from the germline sequence, so it may reflect a read error. This chain joins TRBV7-7 and TRBJ2-7; perhaps TRBD1 as D (8 bases). CDR3 length equals 13 residues. Germline loops: CDR1 SSHAT, CDR2 FNYEAQ (reference sequence). The DNA of the CDR3 is TGTGCTAGCAGCCAGGACAGGGAGGGCGAGCAGTACTTC. This sequence encodes CASSQDREGEQYF.

The V call is TRBV6-5, the J call TRBJ2-7, with unresolved D. In germline, CDR1 is MNHEY, CDR2 SVGAGI. The CDR3 sequence is 14 residues long. The V end lost 2 bases, the J end lost 7 bases, and 15 bases lay between the germline ends. In nucleotides, the CDR3 is TGTGCCAGCAGTTACAGAGACCCTAGTCGGGAGCAGTACTTC. Protein sequence: CASSYRDPSREQYF.

This clone turned up a few times. V usage is TRBV7-3 and J usage is TRBJ2-2, with TRBD2 as a possible D gene (6 bases). CDR1 is SGHTA, CDR2 FQGTGA, per germline. The V end lost 3 bases, the J end lost 5 bases, and 10 bases lay between the germline ends. The CDR3 has 14 residues. This CDR3 reads CASSLASATGELFF. The CDR3 nucleotides are TGTGCCAGCAGCTTGGCTAGCGCGACCGGGGAGCTGTTTTTT.

The J gene is TRBJ2-3, the V gene TRBV6-2 or TRBV6-3; TRBD1 matches at 7 bases. Germline assignment: CDR1 MNHEY and CDR2 SVGEGT. The CDR3 runs 14 residues. V lost 6 bases, J lost 5 bases, and 8 bases stayed unmatched. The CDR3 loop reads CASSPTGYGDTQYF. Written as DNA, the CDR3 is TGTGCCAGCAGCCCGACAGGGTACGGAGATACGCAGTATTTT.

The genes are TRBV10-1 and TRBJ1-1, with D possibly being TRBD1 (6 bases). V lost 7 bases, J lost 11 bases, and 14 bases lay in between. Germline V CDR1 and CDR2: WNHNN, SYGVQD (reference sequence). The CDR3 sequence is 11 residues long. This chain's CDR3 is CASIGGAEAFF. In DNA form, the CDR3 reads TGCGCCAGCATTGGGGGGGCCGAGGCTTTCTTT.

V gene TRBV10-2 combines with J gene TRBJ2-3; the match to TRBD2 covers 9 bases. The CDR3 runs 15 residues. CDR1 is WSHSY and CDR2 is SAAADI in the germline V gene. Trimming at V came to 5 bases and at J to 4 bases, leaving 7 bases not matched to a gene. The CDR3 sequence: CASSYGLAGSDTQYF. In DNA form, the CDR3 reads TGCGCCAGCAGTTACGGTCTAGCGGGATCAGATACGCAGTATTTT.

This clone was observed a few times. This sequence joins TRBV20-1 and TRBJ2-3; no clear D gene. V was pared by 3 bases and J by 4 bases, with 5 bases between. This CDR3 spans 11 amino acids. Germline CDR1 reads DFQATT; CDR2 reads SNEGSKA (reference sequence). The CDR3 coding sequence is TGCAGTGCTAGTGCGGCAGATACGCAGTATTTT. Translated: CSASAADTQYF.

The count of this clone is one. The V and J genes are TRBV5-1 and TRBJ1-3; TRBD1 agrees at 7 bases. Germline CDR1 reads SGHRS; CDR2 reads YFSETQ. The CDR3 totals 15 residues. The V segment lost 1 base and the J segment 7 bases; nucleotides outside the gene matches: 8. The CDR3 spells CASSLRQGGSNTIYF. The CDR3, as DNA: TGCGCCAGCAGCTTGCGACAGGGAGGCTCGAACACCATATATTTT.

Written as DNA, the CDR3 is TGTGCCAGCAGTTGGACTAGCGCCCATGGGACCCAGTACTTC. Translating it yields CASSWTSAHGTQYF. The chain couples TRBV6-2 or TRBV6-3 to TRBJ2-5, with 9 bases matching TRBD2. This CDR3 spans 14 amino acids. The germline V gene encodes CDR1 MNHEY and CDR2 SVGEGT. The V gene end was trimmed by 4 bases and the J gene end by 7 bases; junction bases not matched to a gene: 7.

The CDR3 loop is CASRLAGTGPYGYTF. The CDR3 DNA reads as TGTGCCAGCAGACTCGCCGGGACAGGTCCATATGGCTACACCTTC. The chain links TRBV6-5 to TRBJ1-2, with 8 nucleotides matching TRBD1. The trim removed 6 bases at V and 5 bases at J, leaving 11 bases unmatched. CDR3 length equals 15 residues. Germline-derived CDR1 and CDR2 are MNHEY and SVGAGI.

This rearrangement joins TRBV6-5 to TRBJ1-5, with D unclear. CDR1 is MNHEY and CDR2 is SVGAGI in the germline V gene. V shed 4 bases and J shed 5 bases, with 15 bases lying between them. CDR3 length: 15 amino acids. Here the CDR3 DNA reads TGTGCCAGCAGTTTAAACGGGGAGGGATATCAGCCCCAGCATTTT. This gives the protein CASSLNGEGYQPQHF.

V usage is TRBV13 and J usage is TRBJ1-1, with TRBD1 matching 10 bases. This CDR3 spans 17 amino acids. Looked up from germline, CDR1 is PRHDT and CDR2 is FYEKMQ (reference sequence). The trim removed 1 base at V and 2 bases at J, leaving 7 bases unmatched. The chain's CDR3 is CASSLEGTGDGNTEAFF. In nucleotides, the CDR3 is TGTGCCAGCAGCTTAGAGGGGACAGGGGATGGTAACACTGAAGCTTTCTTT.

V and J are TRBV5-6 and TRBJ2-7, with D hard to call. The germline gives CDR1 SGHDT, CDR2 YYEEEE. V gave up 0 bases and J gave up 3 bases, with 10 bases separating them. This CDR3 has 14 residues. The CDR3, as DNA: TGTGCCAGCAGCTTGGGCCTACTAATCTACGAGCAGTACTTC. Protein: CASSLGLLIYEQYF. Full variable domain (rest looked up from reference TRBV5-6 and TRBJ2-7): DAGVTQSPTHLIKTRGQQVTLRCSPKSGHDTVSWYQQALGQGPQFIFQYYEEEERQRGNFPDRFSGHQFPNYSSELNVNALLLGDSALYLCASSLGLLIYEQYFGPGTRLTVT.

A note on this clone: A junction boundary mismatches the germline segment, possibly from a read error. The V call is TRBV7-7, the J call TRBJ2-7; 9 bases line up with TRBD1. The germline gives CDR1 SSHAT, CDR2 FNYEAQ (reference sequence). The CDR3 is 16 residues long. This chain's CDR3 is CASSPRRDRDRIEQYF. CDR3 coding DNA: TGTGCTAGCAGCCCTAGGCGGGACAGGGATAGGATTGAGCAGTACTTC.